Sequencing of this T cell receptor beta chain was carried out in a study of control samples from healthy donors and cancer patients. This clone was seen a handful of times. The CDR3 is 14 amino acids. The V gene lost 6 bases and the J gene lost 8 bases, with 14 bases spanning the gap. Germline-derived CDR1 and CDR2 are MNHNY and SVGAGI (reference sequence). The table came from immunoSEQ multiplex PCR; TCRdb's copy has only in-frame clones and leaves some out. The sample shows 90,000 to 110,000 clones, around 89% of them seen only once. This chain uses TRBV6-6 with TRBJ1-6; TRBD1 is a possible D gene (5 bases). Sequenced input: blood. The TCR originated in a woman between 50 and 59 years old in good health. For the CDR3, the DNA is TGTGCCAGCAGGCGGGGAGGGGCGGATTCACCCCTCCACTTT. Translated, it gives CASRRGGADSPLHF.